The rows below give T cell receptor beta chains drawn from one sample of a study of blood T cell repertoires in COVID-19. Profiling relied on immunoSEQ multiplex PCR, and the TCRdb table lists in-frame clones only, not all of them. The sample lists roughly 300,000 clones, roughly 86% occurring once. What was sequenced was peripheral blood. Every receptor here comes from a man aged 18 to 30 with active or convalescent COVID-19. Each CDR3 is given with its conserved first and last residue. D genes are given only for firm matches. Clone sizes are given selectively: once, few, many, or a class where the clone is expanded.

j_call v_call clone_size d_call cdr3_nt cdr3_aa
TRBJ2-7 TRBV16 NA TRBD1 TGTGCCAGCAGCCAATCCCGGGACAGCGAGCAGTACTTC CASSQSRDSEQYF
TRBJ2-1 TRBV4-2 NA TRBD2 TGTGCCAGCAGCCAAGAGGGACTAGCGAATGAGCAGTTCTTC CASSQEGLANEQFF
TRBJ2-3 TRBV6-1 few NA TGTGCCAGCAGTGAAGTAGCCACGAGCACAGATACGCAGTATTTT CASSEVATSTDTQYF
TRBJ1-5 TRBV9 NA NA TGTGCCAGCAAGCTCAGGGCAGATGAGGAGCCCCAGCATTTT CASKLRADEEPQHF
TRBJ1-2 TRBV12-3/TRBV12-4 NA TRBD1 TGTGCCAGCAGTCTGGACAGGTTAGGTGGCTACACCTTC CASSLDRLGGYTF
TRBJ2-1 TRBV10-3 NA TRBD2 TGTGCCATCAGTGAGTGGGTAGCGGGTAGCTCCTACAATGAGCAGTTCTTC CAISEWVAGSSYNEQFF
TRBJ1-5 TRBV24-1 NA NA TGTGCCACCAGTGACCCGACAGTCTATAGCAATCAGCCCCAGCATTTT CATSDPTVYSNQPQHF
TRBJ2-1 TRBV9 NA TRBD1 TGTGCCAGCAGCTCCCGGGACAGGGGCAATGAGCAGTTCTTC CASSSRDRGNEQFF
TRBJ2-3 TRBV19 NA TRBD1 TGTGCCAGTAGAAGTCAGGGGGCGAGCACAGATACGCAGTATTTT CASRSQGASTDTQYF
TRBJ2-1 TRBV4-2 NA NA TGTGCCAGCAGCCAAGATCGTCGCGGCCAAGCCTACAATGAGCAGTTCTTC CASSQDRRGQAYNEQFF
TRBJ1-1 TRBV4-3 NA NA TGCGCCAGCAGCCAAGATGTCAGGGCCACTGAAGCTTTCTTT CASSQDVRATEAFF
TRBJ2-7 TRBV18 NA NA TGTGCCAGCTCACCCAACGGACTGGCCTACGAGCAGTACTTC CASSPNGLAYEQYF
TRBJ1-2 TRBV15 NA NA TGTGCCACTACCCGGGACTACTATGGCTACACCTTC CATTRDYYGYTF
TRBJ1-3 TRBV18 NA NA TGTGCCAGCTCACCACCGGGGCGGCCACGCGCGGGGGCAGGTGGAAACACCATATATTTT CASSPPGRPRAGAGGNTIYF
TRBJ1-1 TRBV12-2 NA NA TGTGCAAGTCGCTTAGCGCGAAGGGGCACTGAAGCTTTCTTT CASRLARRGTEAFF
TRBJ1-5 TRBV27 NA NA TGTGCCAGCAGTTTATCGCCAGGGTCCAATCAGCCCCAGCATTTT CASSLSPGSNQPQHF
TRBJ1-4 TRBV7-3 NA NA TGTGCCAGCAGCCCACCCAACAGTAATGAAAAACTGTTTTTT CASSPPNSNEKLFF
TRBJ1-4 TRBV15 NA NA TGTGCCACCAGCAGGGGAGGGGAAAAACTGTTTTTT CATSRGGEKLFF
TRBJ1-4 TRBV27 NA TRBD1 TGTGCCAGCAGTTACAAACAGGGGGGGAAACTGTTTTTT CASSYKQGGKLFF
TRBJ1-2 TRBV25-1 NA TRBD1 TGTGCCAGCAGTGAATATGGTAGAGGGACAGGGCACGGCTACACCTTC CASSEYGRGTGHGYTF
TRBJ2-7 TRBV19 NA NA TGTGCCAGTATCCTTGGGGGGGGCGGATTCTACGAGCAGTACTTC CASILGGGGFYEQYF
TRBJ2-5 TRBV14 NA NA TGTGCCAGCAGCTTAATGAACAGGCAAGAGACCCAGTACTTC CASSLMNRQETQYF
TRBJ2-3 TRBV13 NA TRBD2 TGTGCCAGCAGCTCCGGACTAGCGGGGGACCTATTCAGCACAGATACGCAGTATTTT CASSSGLAGDLFSTDTQYF
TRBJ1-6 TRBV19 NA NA TGTGCCAGTAGTTTCGGGATCAACACGTCACCCCTCCACTTT CASSFGINTSPLHF
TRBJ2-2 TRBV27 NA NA TGTGCCAGCAGTTCCCCCCCGACAAACGGGGAGCTGTTTTTT CASSSPPTNGELFF
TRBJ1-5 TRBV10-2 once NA TGCGCCAGCAGTAAGACAGAGGCGTGGCAGCCCCAGCATTTT CASSKTEAWQPQHF
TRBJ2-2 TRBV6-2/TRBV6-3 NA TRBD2 TGTGCCAGCAGTTTGGCGGGGGGTAACACCGGGGAGCTGTTTTTT CASSLAGGNTGELFF
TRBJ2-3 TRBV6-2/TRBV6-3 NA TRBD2 TGTGCCAGCAGTTACCCCGGACTAGCGGGGGGCACAGATACGCAGTATTTT CASSYPGLAGGTDTQYF
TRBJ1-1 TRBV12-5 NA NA TGTGCTAGTGGTTTGTCAACACTACTCGCTGAAGCTTTCTTT CASGLSTLLAEAFF
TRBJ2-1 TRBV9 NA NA TGTGCCAGCAGCGTAGACGGGGGACCGACCCGACCTAACAATGAGCAGTTCTTC CASSVDGGPTRPNNEQFF
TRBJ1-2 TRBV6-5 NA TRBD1 TGTGCCAGTAACCCCGGGACAGCCAACTATGGCTACACCTTC CASNPGTANYGYTF
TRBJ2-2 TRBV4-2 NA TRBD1 TGTGCCAGCAGCCAACATACCCTTCTTCAGGACAGGGCCTCCGGGGAGCTGTTTTTT CASSQHTLLQDRASGELFF
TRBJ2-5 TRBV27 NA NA TGTGCCAGCAGTCCACACAGGGAGGGCCAAGAGACCCAGTACTTC CASSPHREGQETQYF
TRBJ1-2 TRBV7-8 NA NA TGTGCCAGCAGCCCCGCTGGCGCCAGGGACTATGGCTACACCTTC CASSPAGARDYGYTF
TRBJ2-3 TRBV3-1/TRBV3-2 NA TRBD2 TGTGCCAGCAGCCAAGACGTGGGCTTTATCGGGGGGGCCGGACGAGTGACAGATACGCAGTATTTT CASSQDVGFIGGAGRVTDTQYF
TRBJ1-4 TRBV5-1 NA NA TGCGCCAGCAGCTTGGCTCAGGGAGGTTTCAGAAAACTGTTTTTT CASSLAQGGFRKLFF
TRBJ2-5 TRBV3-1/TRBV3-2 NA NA TGTGCCAGCAGCCAAGGCGTAGAGACCCAGTACTTC CASSQGVETQYF
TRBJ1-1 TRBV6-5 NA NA TGCTCGGCCGGGAAGAACACTGAAGCTTTCTTT CSAGKNTEAFF
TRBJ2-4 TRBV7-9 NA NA TGTGCCAGCAGCCAACTAACAGGGACCAAAAACATTCAGTACTTC CASSQLTGTKNIQYF
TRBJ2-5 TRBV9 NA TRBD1 TGTGCCAGCAGCGTCCAACCCGGGACAGGGGGCTTAGAGACCCAGTACTTC CASSVQPGTGGLETQYF
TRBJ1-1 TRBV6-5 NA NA TGTGCCAGCAGCCCCTTTTCAGAGAACACTGAAGCTTTCTTT CASSPFSENTEAFF
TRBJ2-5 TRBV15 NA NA TGTGCCACCAGCACAGGGAGGCGAGAGACCCAGTACTTC CATSTGRRETQYF
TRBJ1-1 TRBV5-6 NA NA TGTGCCAGCAGCTGGGAGGGGAACACTGAAGCTTTCTTT CASSWEGNTEAFF
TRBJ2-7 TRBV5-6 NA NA TGTGCCAGCAGCTCACGTTTTGTGACCGAGGACTACGAGCAGTACTTC CASSSRFVTEDYEQYF
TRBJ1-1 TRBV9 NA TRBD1 TGTGCCAGCAGCGTAGTCCCCCGACCGACAGGGAGGAACATAGGGACTGAAGCTTTCTTT CASSVVPRPTGRNIGTEAFF
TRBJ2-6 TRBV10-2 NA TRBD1 TGCGCCAGCACCACCCAGGGGGCTGGGGCCAACGTCCTGACTTTC CASTTQGAGANVLTF
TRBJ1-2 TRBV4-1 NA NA TGCGCCAGCAGCCAAGAGCAGGGTGACTATGGCTACACCTTC CASSQEQGDYGYTF
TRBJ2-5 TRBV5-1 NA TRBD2 TGCGCCAGCAGCTTGATCCCCCCGGGACTAGCGGGGATCCCCCAAGAGACCCAGTACTTC CASSLIPPGLAGIPQETQYF
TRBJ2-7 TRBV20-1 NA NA TGCAGTGCTAGTGGTCAGGGAGCGGGCTACGAGCAGTACTTC CSASGQGAGYEQYF
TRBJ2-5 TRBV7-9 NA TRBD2 TGTGCCAGCAGCCGGAGACTAGCGGGGGTGGAGACCCAGTACTTC CASSRRLAGVETQYF
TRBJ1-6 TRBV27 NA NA TGTGCCAGCAGTTTAAACCCGGACATTAAATCACCCCTCCACTTT CASSLNPDIKSPLHF
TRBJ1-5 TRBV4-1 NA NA TGCGCCAGCAGCCAACAGGATGATCAGCCCCAGCATTTT CASSQQDDQPQHF
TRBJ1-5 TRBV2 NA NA TGTGCCAGCAGTGCCCACCGCGGACAGAGCAATCAGCCCCAGCATTTT CASSAHRGQSNQPQHF
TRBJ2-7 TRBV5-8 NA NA TGTGCCAGCAGGAGTACCTACGAGCAGTACTTC CASRSTYEQYF
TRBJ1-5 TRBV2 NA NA TGTGCCAGCAGTGAACAGGGGAGGGAACAGCCCCAGCATTTT CASSEQGREQPQHF
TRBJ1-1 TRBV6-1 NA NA TGTGCCAGCAGTGAATGGTGGCGGGGGAACACTGAAGCTTTCTTT CASSEWWRGNTEAFF
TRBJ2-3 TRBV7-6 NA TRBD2 TGTGCCAGCAGCTTAGTCGAGGGGACTAGATTTACGCAGTATTTT CASSLVEGTRFTQYF
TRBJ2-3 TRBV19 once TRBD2 TGTGCCACCGGGGAGCGGGGTGGAGATACGCAGTATTTT CATGERGGDTQYF
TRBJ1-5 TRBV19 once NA TGTGCCAGTAGTATTATTTTTGGGGGGGGCAATCAGCCCCAGCATTTT CASSIIFGGGNQPQHF
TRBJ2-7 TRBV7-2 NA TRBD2 TGTGCCAGCAGCTTATCCACAACAGGGACTAGGAAGCAGTACTTC CASSLSTTGTRKQYF